The rows below give T cell receptor beta chains drawn from one sample of a study of cytomegalovirus exposure and HLA in healthy donors. The method was immunoSEQ multiplex PCR; TCRdb's version includes in-frame clones alone and lacks a portion of them. The sample shows fewer than 140,000 clones, more than 60% of them seen only once. The specimen sequenced was PBMCs. The receptors derive from a woman between 45 and 60 years old in good health and CMV-seropositive. CDR3s leave out the opening cysteine and the closing phenylalanine or tryptophan.

TRBJ2-1 TRBV7-2 14 ASSSGVAGPYNEQF
TRBJ2-5 TRBV7-9 12 ASSLLAGGVEQY
TRBJ1-1 TRBV19 13 ASSGPGGTVDEAF
TRBJ1-6 TRBV7-2 12 ASSEYRGNSPLH
TRBJ1-2 TRBV4-2 13 ASSQAGGANYGYT
TRBJ2-2 TRBV18 15 ASSLKGSGTNTGELF
TRBJ1-2 TRBV27 13 ASSSHVGGNYGYT
TRBJ1-2 TRBV7-9 12 ASSSTALGYGYT
TRBJ2-1 TRBV29-1 12 SVGGGGPYNEQF
TRBJ1-2 TRBV6-4 14 ASQLSGQGAFGGYT
TRBJ1-1 TRBV19 13 ASSMIGQGKVEAF
TRBJ2-2 TRBV18 15 ASSPLIGALATGELF
TRBJ1-1 TRBV7-2 13 ASRAGQGLNTEAF
TRBJ2-3 TRBV29-1 12 SVATGVATDTQY
TRBJ1-3 TRBV7-8 15 ASSPLAGTGSGNTIY
TRBJ1-1 TRBV12-5 9 ASAMNTEAF
TRBJ1-2 TRBV2 10 ASLTGFNGYT
TRBJ2-2 TRBV7-3 15 ASRIPSGGGPGGELF
TRBJ2-3 TRBV5-1 15 ASSLMASGGASDTQY
TRBJ2-5 TRBV9 12 ASSPDRGRETQY
TRBJ2-1 TRBV9 14 ASSVGGTGLGYEQF
TRBJ1-1 TRBV9 11 ASSVQGNTEAF
TRBJ1-1 TRBV4-3 12 ASSVEQGYTEAF
TRBJ2-3 TRBV6-5 14 ASSSLLGGLTDTQY
TRBJ2-7 TRBV18 13 ASSPPGGASYEQY
TRBJ1-2 TRBV5-1 12 ASSLAPTGYGYT
TRBJ2-1 TRBV6-6 9 ASSPYNEQF
TRBJ1-5 TRBV4-1 14 ASSQGFAVSNQPQH
TRBJ2-7 TRBV5-6 14 ASSLPGQDSSDEQY
TRBJ1-5 TRBV6-1 13 ASRETGGVGQPQH
TRBJ2-3 TRBV7-2 12 ASNPGLATDTQY
TRBJ2-2 TRBV6-4 12 ASKPSGVAGELF
TRBJ1-1 TRBV5-1 12 ASSFGTGGTEAF
TRBJ2-7 TRBV5-1 10 ASSLQGPEQY